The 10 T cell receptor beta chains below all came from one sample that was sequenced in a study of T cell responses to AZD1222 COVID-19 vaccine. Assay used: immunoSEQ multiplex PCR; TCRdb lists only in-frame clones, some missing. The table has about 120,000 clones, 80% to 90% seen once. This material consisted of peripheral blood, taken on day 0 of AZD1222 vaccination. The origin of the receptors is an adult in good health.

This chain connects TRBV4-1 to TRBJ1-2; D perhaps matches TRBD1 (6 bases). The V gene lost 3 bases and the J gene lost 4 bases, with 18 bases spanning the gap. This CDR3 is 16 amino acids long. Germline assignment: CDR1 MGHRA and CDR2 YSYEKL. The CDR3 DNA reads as TGCGCCAGCAGCCAGGACCAAGGGGGGTACGTCTATGGCTACACCTTC. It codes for CASSQDQGGYVYGYTF.

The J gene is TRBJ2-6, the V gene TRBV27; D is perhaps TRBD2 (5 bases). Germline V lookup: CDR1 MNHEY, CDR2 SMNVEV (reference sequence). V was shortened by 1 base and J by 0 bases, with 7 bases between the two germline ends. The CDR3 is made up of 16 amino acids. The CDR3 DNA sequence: TGTGCCAGCAGTTTATTCCGGGGCTCTGGGGCCAACGTCCTGACTTTC. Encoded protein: CASSLFRGSGANVLTF.

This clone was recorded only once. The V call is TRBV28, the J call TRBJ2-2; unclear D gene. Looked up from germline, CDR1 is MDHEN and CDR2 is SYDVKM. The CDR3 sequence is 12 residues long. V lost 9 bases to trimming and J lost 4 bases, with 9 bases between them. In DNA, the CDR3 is TGTGCCAGTAATACGGCCACCGGGGAGCTGTTTTTT. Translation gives CASNTATGELFF.

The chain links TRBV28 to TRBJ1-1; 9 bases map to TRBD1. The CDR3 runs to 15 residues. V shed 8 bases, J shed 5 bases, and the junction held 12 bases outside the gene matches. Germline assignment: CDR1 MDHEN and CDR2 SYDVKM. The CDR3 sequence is CASRPGQGKGTEAFF. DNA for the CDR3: TGTGCCAGCCGACCGGGACAGGGAAAGGGAACTGAAGCTTTCTTT.

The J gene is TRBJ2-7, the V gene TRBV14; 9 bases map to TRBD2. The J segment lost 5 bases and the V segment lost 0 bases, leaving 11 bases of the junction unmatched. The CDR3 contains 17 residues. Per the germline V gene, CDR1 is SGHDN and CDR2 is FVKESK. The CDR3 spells CASSQDFGVAGVHEQYF. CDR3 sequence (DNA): TGTGCCAGCAGCCAAGATTTCGGAGTAGCGGGAGTCCACGAGCAGTACTTC.

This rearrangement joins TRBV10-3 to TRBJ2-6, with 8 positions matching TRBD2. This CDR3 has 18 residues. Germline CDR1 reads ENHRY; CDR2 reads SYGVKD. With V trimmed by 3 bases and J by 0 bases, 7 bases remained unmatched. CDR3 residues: CAISDAGGSSSGANVLTF. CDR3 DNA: TGTGCCATCAGTGATGCGGGGGGCTCGAGCTCTGGGGCCAACGTCCTGACTTTC.

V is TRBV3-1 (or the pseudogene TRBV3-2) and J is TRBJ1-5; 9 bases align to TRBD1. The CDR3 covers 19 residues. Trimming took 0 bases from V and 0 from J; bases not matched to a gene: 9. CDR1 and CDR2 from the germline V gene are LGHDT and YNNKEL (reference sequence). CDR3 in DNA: TGTGCCAGCAGCCAAGAGGACAGGGGAGGGGGGTATAGCAATCAGCCCCAGCATTTT. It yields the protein CASSQEDRGGGYSNQPQHF.

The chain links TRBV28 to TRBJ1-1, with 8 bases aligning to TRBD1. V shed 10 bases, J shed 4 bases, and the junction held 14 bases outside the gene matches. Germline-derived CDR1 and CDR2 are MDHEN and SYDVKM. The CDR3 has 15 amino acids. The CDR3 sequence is CATTGQGARGTEAFF. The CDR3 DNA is TGTGCCACCACGGGGCAGGGGGCGCGAGGCACTGAAGCTTTCTTT.

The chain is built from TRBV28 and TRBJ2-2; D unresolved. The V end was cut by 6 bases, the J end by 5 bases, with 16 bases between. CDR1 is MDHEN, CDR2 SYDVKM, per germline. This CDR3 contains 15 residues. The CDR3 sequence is CASSPAQINTGELFF. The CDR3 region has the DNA TGTGCCAGCAGCCCCGCTCAGATTAATACCGGGGAGCTGTTTTTT.

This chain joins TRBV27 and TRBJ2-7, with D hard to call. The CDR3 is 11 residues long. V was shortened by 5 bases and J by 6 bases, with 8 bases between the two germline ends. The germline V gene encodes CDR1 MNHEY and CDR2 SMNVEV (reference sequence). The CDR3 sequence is CASSTRSEQYF. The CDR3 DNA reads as TGTGCCAGCAGTACCCGATCCGAGCAGTACTTC.